This T cell receptor beta chain was profiled in a study of monozygotic twins with cystic fibrosis. Study outcomes and limitations: Monozygotic CF twins shared more identical nucleotide clonotypes than unrelated patients. Shared CDR3 numbers were not associated with age, concordance or severity. J usage was most co-twin-similar in 8 of 16 pairs, V in 13. Clonality was generally low (median approximately 0.009), higher in the most severe patients.

Profiling relied on immunoSEQ multiplex PCR, and the TCRdb table lists in-frame clones only, not all of them. In the table there are around 30,000 clones, 95% to 98% of which are singletons. CDR3 length equals 14 residues. V dropped 0 bases and J dropped 10 bases, with 18 bases sitting between them. CDR1 is GTSNPN, CDR2 SVGIG, per germline (reference sequence). On this clone itself: Antigen specificity is unknown.

The receptor's source is a girl under 10 years old with cystic fibrosis. Material: blood. The gene calls are TRBV30 and TRBJ1-1; possible D gene TRBD1, 6 bases. The CDR3 coding sequence is TGTGCCTGGAGTGTAAATGCAGGGGATTCAGTAGCTTTCTTT. Protein product: CAWSVNAGDSVAFF. Filled out from reference TRBV30 and TRBJ1-1, the complete variable domain reads SQTIHQWPATLVQPVGSPLSLECTVEGTSNPNLYWYRQAAGRGLQLLFYSVGIGQISSEVPQNLSASRPQDRQFILSSKKLLLSDSGFYLCAWSVNAGDSVAFFGQGTRLTVV.